The 23 T cell receptor beta chains given below trace back to one sample, sequenced in a study of blood T cell repertoires in COVID-19. Profiling relied on immunoSEQ multiplex PCR, and the TCRdb table lists in-frame clones only, not all of them. This table has 70,000 to 95,000 clones, 80% to 90% appearing once. Material: peripheral blood. The origin of the receptors is a man between 65 and 85 years old with active or convalescent COVID-19.

CDR3 loop: CASSPPGQGPQPQHF. CDR3 nucleotide sequence: TGTGCCAGCTCACCGCCGGGACAGGGACCTCAGCCCCAGCATTTT. V usage is TRBV18 and J usage is TRBJ1-5, with 9 bases aligning to TRBD1. V lost 3 bases, J lost 6 bases, and 6 bases stayed unmatched. Germline lookup yields CDR1 KGHSH and CDR2 LQKENI. CDR3 size: 15 residues.

This sequence joins TRBV18 and TRBJ2-1; D is perhaps TRBD1 (6 bases). Germline assignment: CDR1 KGHSH and CDR2 LQKENI. Trimming took off 2 bases at V and 2 bases at J, with 13 bases between the two ends. CDR3 length equals 16 residues. The CDR3 coding sequence is TGTGCCAGCTCACCATATCTACAGGGTACCTACAATGAGCAGTTCTTC. It is translated as CASSPYLQGTYNEQFF.

The J gene is TRBJ1-1, the V gene TRBV12-3 or TRBV12-4; 8 bases match TRBD1. V lost 10 bases to trimming and J lost 4 bases; unmatched junction nucleotides: 8. The CDR3 sequence is 13 residues long. CDR3 sequence reads: CATADRVTTEAFF. The CDR3 region has the DNA TGTGCCACCGCGGACAGGGTGACCACTGAAGCTTTCTTT.

A single count supports this clone. The V call is TRBV5-1, the J call TRBJ1-6; perhaps TRBD1 as D (6 bases). The CDR3 has 14 amino acids. Trimming shortened V by 4 bases and J by 7 bases, and 12 bases separated the two germline ends. CDR1 SGHRS and CDR2 YFSETQ come from the germline V gene. The chain's CDR3 is CASSPEDRNSPLHF. The CDR3 nucleotides read TGCGCCAGCAGCCCGGAAGACAGGAATTCACCCCTCCACTTT.

The rearrangement links TRBV5-1 to TRBJ1-1; 7 bases fit TRBD1. Germline trimming cut 1 base from V and 6 bases from J; bases unmatched to any gene: 9. The germline V gene has CDR1 SGHRS and CDR2 YFSETQ. This CDR3 is built from 15 residues. The CDR3 reads CASSLTGVLAAEAFF. The CDR3 DNA follows: TGCGCCAGCAGCTTGACAGGGGTGCTCGCGGCTGAAGCTTTCTTT. The whole variable domain, remainder taken from reference TRBV5-1 and TRBJ1-1, is KAGVTQTPRYLIKTRGQQVTLSCSPISGHRSVSWYQQTPGQGLQFLFEYFSETQRNKGNFPGRFSGRQFSNSRSEMNVSTLELGDSALYLCASSLTGVLAAEAFFGQGTRLTVV.

This chain connects TRBV5-4 to TRBJ2-1; TRBD2 matches 12 bases. The CDR3 is 15 amino acids. Losses at the gene ends were 4 bases for V and 6 bases for J; bases not matched to a gene: 5. CDR1 is SGHNT and CDR2 is YYREEE in the germline V gene (reference sequence). The CDR3, as DNA: TGTGCCAGCAGCGCTAGCGGGAGGGCCCTCAATGAGCAGTTCTTC. This translates into CASSASGRALNEQFF. The full variable domain, rest sourced from reference TRBV5-4 and TRBJ2-1, is ETGVTQSPTHLIKTRGQQVTLRCSSQSGHNTVSWYQQALGQGPQFIFQYYREEENGRGNFPPRFSGLQFPNYSSELNVNALELDDSALYLCASSASGRALNEQFFGPGTRLTVL.

In DNA, the CDR3 is TGCGGGGGGGCAGTTTGGAGGAACACTGAAGCTTTCTTT. This encodes CGGAVWRNTEAFF. The chain has TRBV29-1 and TRBJ1-1; a possible D gene is TRBD1 (6 bases). This CDR3 has 13 residues. Germline V gene data show CDR1 as SQVTM and CDR2 as ANQGSEA. Complete variable domain (other parts from reference TRBV29-1 and TRBJ1-1): SAVISQKPSRDICQRGTSLTIQCQVDSQVTMMFWYRQQPGQSLTLIATANQGSEATYESGFVIDKFPISRPNLTFSTLTVSNMSPEDSSIYLCGGAVWRNTEAFFGQGTRLTVV.

This chain joins TRBV5-6 and TRBJ1-1; 8 bases agree with TRBD1. The V and J ends lost 4 bases and 5 bases, in that order; junction bases with no gene match: 7. Germline V lookup: CDR1 SGHDT, CDR2 YYEEEE. CDR3 length: 14 amino acids. The CDR3 sequence is CASSAPGGRTEAFF. The CDR3 DNA reads TGTGCCAGCAGCGCCCCAGGGGGCAGGACTGAAGCTTTCTTT.

This chain uses TRBV30 with TRBJ1-1; D perhaps matches TRBD1 (6 bases). Germline V gene data show CDR1 as GTSNPN and CDR2 as SVGIG (reference sequence). V shed 0 bases and J shed 5 bases, with 22 bases lying between them. The CDR3 covers 17 residues. The CDR3 coding sequence is TGTGCCTGGAGTGTACGAGGGGGTTCGTCCGTTTTGACTGAAGCTTTCTTT. Translating gives CAWSVRGGSSVLTEAFF.

The rearrangement uses TRBV27 and TRBJ2-3; 10 nucleotides line up with TRBD2. V shed 4 bases and J 4 bases; nucleotides not matched to a gene: 8. Germline V CDR1 and CDR2: MNHEY, SMNVEV (reference sequence). The CDR3 extends over 16 amino acids. Here the CDR3 DNA reads TGTGCCAGCAGTTCACTCGCTAGCGGGAGTGCAGATACGCAGTATTTT. This gives the protein CASSSLASGSADTQYF.

The CDR3 nucleotides read TGTGCCAGCGGCAGACAGAGCAATCAGCCCCAGCATTTT. Protein: CASGRQSNQPQHF. The chain recombines TRBV12-3 or TRBV12-4 with TRBJ1-5, with a weak D call TRBD1 (5 bases). Trimming removed 8 bases at V and 1 base at J, with 9 bases between. The CDR3 loop spans 13 amino acids.

The genes are TRBV7-8 and TRBJ1-2, with 8 nucleotides matching TRBD1. This CDR3 contains 13 residues. Germline trimming cut 2 bases from V and 5 bases from J; bases unmatched to any gene: 1. Per germline, CDR1 SGHVS and CDR2 FQNEAQ. The chain's CDR3 is CASSLQGAYGYTF. The DNA for the CDR3 is TGTGCCAGCAGCTTACAGGGGGCTTATGGCTACACCTTC.

The chain is built from TRBV28 and TRBJ2-7, with D perhaps matching TRBD1 (5 bases). The CDR3 covers 13 residues. The germline V gene encodes CDR1 MDHEN and CDR2 SYDVKM. The V end was cut by 6 bases, the J end by 0 bases, with 9 bases between. The CDR3 here is CASRDTYSYEQYF. The CDR3 DNA is TGTGCCAGCAGGGACACTTACTCCTACGAGCAGTACTTC.

This chain joins TRBV28 and TRBJ2-7; D possibly corresponds to TRBD2 (5 bases). The CDR3 totals 14 residues. V shed 6 bases and J shed 0 bases, with 12 bases lying between them. Per germline, CDR1 MDHEN and CDR2 SYDVKM. CDR3 coding DNA: TGTGCCAGCAGCGAATACGGGATCTCCTACGAGCAGTACTTC. This gives the protein CASSEYGISYEQYF.

This chain joins TRBV18 and TRBJ1-5, with 10 bases fitting TRBD1. Germline values: CDR1 KGHSH, CDR2 LQKENI. The CDR3 consists of 15 residues. V dropped 0 bases and J dropped 4; count of bases not matched to a gene: 0. DNA for the CDR3: TGTGCCAGCTCACCACCGGGACAGGGGAATCAGCCCCAGCATTTT. Translating it yields CASSPPGQGNQPQHF. The full variable domain, in which reference TRBV18 and TRBJ1-5 provide the parts outside the CDR3, is NAGVMQNPRHLVRRRGQEARLRCSPMKGHSHVYWYRQLPEEGLKFMVYLQKENIIDESGMPKERFSAEFPKEGPSILRIQQVVRGDSAAYFCASSPPGQGNQPQHFGDGTRLSIL.

In its sample, this clone was seen once. This chain links TRBV5-6 with TRBJ2-1, with 12 bases aligning to TRBD2. J lost 8 bases, V lost 4 bases, and 16 bases had no gene match. The CDR3 is 18 residues long. Per the germline V gene, CDR1 is SGHDT and CDR2 is YYEEEE. CDR3 nucleotides: TGTGCCAGCAGCGGTACCCTACTAGCGGGAGGCTTTAGGGATGAGCAGTTCTTC. It yields the protein CASSGTLLAGGFRDEQFF.

J is TRBJ2-5 and V is TRBV6-5, with TRBD2 as a possible D gene (6 bases). The CDR3 is 14 amino acids. With 2 bases removed from V and 5 bases from J, the gap between germline ends came to 12 bases. Germline V gives CDR1 MNHEY, CDR2 SVGAGI. CDR3 in DNA: TGTGCCAGCAGTTACAGGGCGGGACGGGAGACCCAGTACTTC. As protein: CASSYRAGRETQYF.

The chain joins TRBV5-4 to TRBJ2-3, with 8 positions matching TRBD2. With 4 bases clipped from V and 0 bases from J, the junction kept 4 bases outside the gene matches. Germline V CDR1 and CDR2: SGHNT, YYREEE (reference sequence). The CDR3 has 15 residues. In DNA form, the CDR3 reads TGTGCCAGCAGCGTTAGCGGGACTAGCACAGATACGCAGTATTTT. The encoded protein is CASSVSGTSTDTQYF.

V gene TRBV24-1 combines with J gene TRBJ2-1; 11 bases are shared with TRBD2. In germline, CDR1 is KGHDR, CDR2 SFDVKD. The CDR3 runs 15 residues. With V trimmed by 5 bases and J by 8 bases, 7 bases remained unmatched. The CDR3 reads CATSGGTSGAHEQFF. CDR3 DNA sequence: TGTGCCACCAGTGGCGGGACTAGCGGAGCCCATGAGCAGTTCTTC.

This chain uses TRBV9 with TRBJ2-7; TRBD2 agrees at 7 bases. J gave up 3 bases and V 3 bases, and 12 bases lay outside the gene matches. From germline, CDR1 is SGDLS and CDR2 YYNGEE. The CDR3 covers 16 residues. DNA for the CDR3: TGTGCCAGCAGCGGGTCGGGAGGCGGGAGCTTCTACGAGCAGTACTTC. Its translation: CASSGSGGGSFYEQYF.

This clone turned up a few times. This chain connects TRBV5-5 to TRBJ1-5; TRBD1 matches at 8 bases. Per germline, CDR1 SGHKS and CDR2 YYEKEE (reference sequence). V gave up 4 bases and J gave up 5 bases; unmatched junction bases: 5. This CDR3 contains 14 residues. The CDR3 here is CASSPGQDYQPQHF. CDR3 coding DNA: TGTGCCAGCAGCCCGGGACAGGATTATCAGCCCCAGCATTTT.

Concerning this clone itself: Other DNA sequences of this sample code for an identical CDR3. This chain links TRBV15 with TRBJ1-1, with D possibly matching TRBD1 (5 bases). This CDR3 comprises 13 residues. Germline CDR1 LNHNV, CDR2 YYDKDF (reference sequence). V lost 2 bases and J lost 3, with 7 bases in between. The CDR3 bases are TGTGCCACCAGCAGACAGGGCGACACTGAAGCTTTCTTT. Amino acids: CATSRQGDTEAFF.

The rearrangement uses TRBV2 and TRBJ1-1; TRBD1 might be the D (5 bases). The CDR3 length is 12 residues. Trimming cost V 8 bases and J 6 bases, with 13 bases left between them. CDR1 is SNHLY, CDR2 FYNNEI, per germline. The CDR3 spells CASGTGNPEAFF. Written as DNA, the CDR3 is TGTGCCAGCGGAACAGGTAACCCTGAAGCTTTCTTT.